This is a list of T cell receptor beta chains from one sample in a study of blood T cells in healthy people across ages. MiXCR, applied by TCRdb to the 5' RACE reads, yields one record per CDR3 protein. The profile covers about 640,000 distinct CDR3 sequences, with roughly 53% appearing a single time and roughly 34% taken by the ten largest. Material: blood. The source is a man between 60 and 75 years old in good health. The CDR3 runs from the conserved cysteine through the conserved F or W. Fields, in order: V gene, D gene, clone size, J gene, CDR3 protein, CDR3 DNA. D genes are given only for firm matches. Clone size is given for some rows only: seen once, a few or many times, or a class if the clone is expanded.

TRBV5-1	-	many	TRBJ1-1	CASSLQGMTEAFF	TGCGCCAGCAGCCTACAGGGTATGACTGAAGCTTTCTTT
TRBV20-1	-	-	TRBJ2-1	CSAKRGHNEQFF	TGCAGTGCTAAACGCGGGCACAATGAGCAGTTCTTC
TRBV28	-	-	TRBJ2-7	CASSYGRSSYEQYF	TGTGCCAGCAGTTACGGGAGAAGCTCCTACGAGCAGTACTTC
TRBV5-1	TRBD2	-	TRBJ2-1	CASSLALRAGGNEQFF	TGCGCCAGCAGCTTGGCCTTACGAGCGGGGGGTAATGAGCAGTTCTTC
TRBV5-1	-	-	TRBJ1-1	CASRDILGTEAFF	TGCGCCAGCCGGGACATCCTGGGCACTGAAGCTTTCTTT
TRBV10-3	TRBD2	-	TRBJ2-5	CAISESSGGEETQYF	TGTGCCATCAGTGAGTCTAGCGGGGGGGAAGAGACCCAGTACTTC
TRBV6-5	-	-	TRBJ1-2	CASTPGHRTNYGYTF	TGTGCCAGCACCCCGGGACACCGAACTAACTATGGCTACACCTTC
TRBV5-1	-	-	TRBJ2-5	CASSGGVGEETQYF	TGCGCCAGCAGCGGTGGAGTGGGGGAAGAGACCCAGTACTTC
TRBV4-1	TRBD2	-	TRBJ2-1	CASSHQAGSYNEQFF	TGCGCCAGCAGCCACCAAGCGGGATCCTACAATGAGCAGTTCTTC
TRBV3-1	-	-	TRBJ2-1	CASRRDRRASYNEQFF	TGTGCCAGCAGACGGGACCGACGGGCTTCCTACAATGAGCAGTTCTTC
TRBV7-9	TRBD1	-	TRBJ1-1	CASIRTGGTEAFF	TGTGCCAGCATTAGGACAGGGGGCACTGAAGCTTTCTTT
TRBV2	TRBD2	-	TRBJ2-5	CASSEEGLGMTTQYF	TGTGCCAGCAGTGAAGAGGGACTAGGAATGACGACCCAGTACTTC
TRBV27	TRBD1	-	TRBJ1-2	CASSFNQGGYGYTF	TGTGCCAGCAGTTTCAACCAGGGGGGGTATGGCTACACCTTC
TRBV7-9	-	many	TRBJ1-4	CASSVAGTNEKLFF	TGTGCCAGCAGCGTGGCTGGGACTAATGAAAAACTGTTTTTT
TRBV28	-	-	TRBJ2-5	CASSLFPGTSRGETQYF	TGTGCCAGCAGTTTGTTTCCCGGGACCTCTCGGGGGGAGACCCAGTACTTC
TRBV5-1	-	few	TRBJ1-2	CASSLGQAFYGYTF	TGCGCCAGCAGCTTGGGACAGGCTTTCTATGGCTACACCTTC
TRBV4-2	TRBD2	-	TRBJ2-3	CASSQETPGGGVSDTQYF	TGTGCCAGCAGCCAAGAGACCCCCGGCGGGGGGGTTTCAGATACGCAGTATTTT
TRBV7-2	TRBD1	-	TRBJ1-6	CATAPKGGDNSPLHF	TGTGCCACCGCTCCGAAAGGGGGCGATAATTCACCCCTCCACTTT
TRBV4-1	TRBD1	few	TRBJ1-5	CASSPRQGREQPQHF	TGCGCCAGCAGCCCGAGACAGGGAAGGGAGCAGCCCCAGCATTTT
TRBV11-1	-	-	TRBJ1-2	CASSLRQSYGYTF	TGTGCCAGCAGCTTAAGACAGAGCTATGGCTACACCTTC
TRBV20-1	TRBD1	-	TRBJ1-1	CSTGVPGQGNTEAFF	TGCAGTACCGGGGTCCCGGGACAGGGGAACACTGAAGCTTTCTTT
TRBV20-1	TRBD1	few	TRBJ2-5	CSVEGQEQETQYF	TGCAGTGTAGAAGGACAGGAACAAGAGACCCAGTACTTC
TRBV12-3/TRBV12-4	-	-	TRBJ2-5	CASSPELGGQRYF	TGTGCCAGCAGCCCGGAGCTTGGCGGGCAGCGGTACTTC
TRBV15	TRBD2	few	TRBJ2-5	CATSRGGLQETQYF	TGTGCCACCAGCAGAGGGGGACTACAAGAGACCCAGTACTTC
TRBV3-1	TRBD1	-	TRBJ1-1	CASSQDRSPGGNTEAFF	TGTGCCAGCAGCCAAGATCGAAGTCCAGGGGGGAACACTGAAGCTTTCTTT
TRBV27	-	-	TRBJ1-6	CASSSSLGGSYNSPLHF	TGTGCCAGCAGTTCCAGTTTGGGAGGATCCTATAATTCACCCCTCCACTTT
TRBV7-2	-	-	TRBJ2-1	CASSLDFSSYNEQFF	TGTGCCAGCAGCTTAGACTTTAGCTCCTACAATGAGCAGTTCTTC